This passage covers 8 T cell receptor beta chains from one sample sequenced in a study of blood T cell repertoires in COVID-19. Generated by immunoSEQ multiplex PCR, the TCRdb table keeps only in-frame clones and is missing some. Among 170,000 or so clones listed, around 80% were seen once. The sequenced material came from PBMCs or T cells enriched from blood (not recorded which). These receptors originate from a woman between 45 and 65 years old who had recovered from COVID-19.

This chain links TRBV29-1 with TRBJ1-4; possible D gene TRBD1, 5 bases. Looked up from germline, CDR1 is SQVTM and CDR2 is ANQGSEA. There are 14 residues in the CDR3. The V end was cut by 7 bases, the J end by 0 bases, with 12 bases between. The CDR3 bases are TGCAGCGGTCTAGGGGCCTCAACTAATGAAAAACTGTTTTTT. This encodes CSGLGASTNEKLFF.

The rearrangement links TRBV4-2 to TRBJ2-1; a possible D gene is TRBD1 (5 bases). CDR1 and CDR2 from the germline V gene are LGHNA and YNFKEQ. There are 14 residues in the CDR3. V lost 3 bases and J 7 bases, leaving 13 bases between the germline ends. The CDR3 sequence: CASSQAGAGNEQFF. In DNA, the CDR3 is TGTGCCAGCAGCCAGGCCGGTGCAGGGAATGAGCAGTTCTTC.

This clone showed up just a few times. This chain's CDR3 is CASRKGGTSAAFF. The CDR3 DNA reads TGTGCCAGCCGGAAGGGAGGGACGTCGGCAGCTTTCTTT. This rearrangement joins TRBV25-1 to TRBJ1-1; a weak D match, TRBD1 (5 bases). CDR3 length: 13 residues. Germline assignment: CDR1 MGHDK and CDR2 SYGVNS. V was clipped by 8 bases and J by 10 bases, with 20 bases between them.

The J gene is TRBJ2-2, the V gene TRBV27, with D possibly being TRBD1 (5 bases). The CDR3 length is 16 residues. The germline V gene encodes CDR1 MNHEY and CDR2 SMNVEV (reference sequence). The V gene lost 2 bases and the J gene lost 1 base, with 11 bases spanning the gap. CDR3 sequence: CASSLVQGMNTGELFF. CDR3 bases: TGTGCCAGCAGTTTAGTCCAGGGTATGAACACCGGGGAGCTGTTTTTT.

The chain combines TRBV28 with TRBJ1-5; a weak D match, TRBD1 (5 bases). CDR1 and CDR2 from the germline V gene are MDHEN and SYDVKM. The V end lost 5 bases, the J end lost 0 bases, and 17 bases lay between the germline ends. The CDR3 is made up of 17 amino acids. CDR3 region: CASSPRVGPFSNQPQHF. Written as DNA, the CDR3 is TGTGCCAGCAGTCCCAGGGTAGGGCCATTTAGCAATCAGCCCCAGCATTTT.

This clone was observed once. The chain carries TRBV9 and TRBJ2-3; 10 bases align to TRBD1. The CDR3 runs to 17 residues. In germline, CDR1 is SGDLS, CDR2 YYNGEE. Losses at the gene ends were 4 bases for V and 1 base for J; bases not matched to a gene: 9. In DNA form, the CDR3 reads TGTGCCAGCAGCTTTCTGACCGGGACAGGGGGCACAGATACGCAGTATTTT. Translating it yields CASSFLTGTGGTDTQYF.

This rearrangement joins TRBV6-5 to TRBJ1-1; 7 bases match TRBD1. The V gene end was trimmed by 2 bases and the J gene end by 1 base; junction bases not matched to a gene: 4. The length of the CDR3 is 15 residues. Germline V CDR1 and CDR2: MNHEY, SVGAGI. The CDR3 DNA sequence: TGTGCCAGCAGTTACGAGTCAGGGGGGAACACTGAAGCTTTCTTT. Its protein is CASSYESGGNTEAFF.

The chain employs TRBV7-9 and TRBJ1-2; D is ambiguous. The V end was cut by 4 bases, the J end by 4 bases, with 25 bases between. CDR1 and CDR2 from the germline V gene are SEHNR and FQNEAQ (reference sequence). The length of the CDR3 is 18 residues. In nucleotides, the CDR3 is TGTGCCAGCAGCTCCCCTGCCGAGACTCTTCTTCTTACCTATGGCTACACCTTC. Its translation is CASSSPAETLLLTYGYTF.